A selection of T cell receptor beta chains follows, all from one sample in a study of cytomegalovirus exposure and HLA in healthy donors. Clones were read by immunoSEQ multiplex PCR, and TCRdb kept only the in-frame ones, dropping some. The sample has around 250,000 clones; almost 90% are singletons. Sequenced sample: PBMCs. The receptors here all came from a woman aged 18-29 years in good health and CMV-seronegative. Both conserved end residues are part of each CDR3. Fields, in order: J gene, V gene, CDR3 protein.

TRBJ1-2 TRBV11-3 CASSSRFGDGYTF
TRBJ2-2 TRBV7-7 CASSGQGDTGELFF
TRBJ2-7 TRBV19 CASKRTSGAGEQYF
TRBJ1-1 TRBV6-5 CASRNTGYTEAFF
TRBJ2-1 TRBV11-3 CASSLDGRERGVNEQFF
TRBJ2-1 TRBV27 CASSLDRGYNEQFF
TRBJ2-5 TRBV18 CASSLGQGQETQYF
TRBJ2-3 TRBV6-1 CASSETPGPTQYF
TRBJ1-4 TRBV5-1 CASSLGRAATNEKLFF
TRBJ2-7 TRBV7-9 CASSLLASGVYEQYF
TRBJ2-1 TRBV11-2 CASSLGQVVLDEQFF
TRBJ2-7 TRBV29-1 CSVDRPGTYEQYF
TRBJ1-2 TRBV28 CASRSIGSGYTF
TRBJ1-2 TRBV14 CASSQVPIPNGYTF
TRBJ1-1 TRBV5-1 CASSLGPRGDTEAFF
TRBJ2-7 TRBV30 CAWLSGNSSYEQYF
TRBJ2-1 TRBV5-1 CASSTDRGSYNEQFF
TRBJ2-7 TRBV7-9 CASSSPTASYEQYF
TRBJ2-2 TRBV4-2 CASSQELPGTGGYGELFF
TRBJ1-2 TRBV19 CASIGGPNYGYTF
TRBJ2-3 TRBV5-1 CASSLVLPDTQYF
TRBJ2-7 TRBV10-2 CASRAGQGAGYEQYF
TRBJ1-2 TRBV10-3 CAISEVREGYGYTF
TRBJ1-6 TRBV6-6 CASSSSGQRNSPLHF
TRBJ1-1 TRBV5-4 CASSPGVDTEAFF
TRBJ2-3 TRBV7-9 CASSQQGARTDTQYF
TRBJ2-4 TRBV6-1 CASLRRGQENIQYF
TRBJ2-1 TRBV28 CASSYGLAGVNEQFF
TRBJ1-5 TRBV4-3 CASSQDRYSNQPQHF
TRBJ2-5 TRBV28 CASSSGRSREQETQYF
TRBJ1-3 TRBV27 CASSPSYSGNTIYF
TRBJ2-5 TRBV10-3 CAISESEVVETQYF
TRBJ1-1 TRBV5-1 CASSWSGQGSSNTEAFF
TRBJ2-1 TRBV2 CASRMGAGEPYNEQFF
TRBJ1-6 TRBV28 CASSLSGSYNSPLHF
TRBJ1-1 TRBV7-3 CASSQGGAATEAFF
TRBJ1-5 TRBV7-2 CASSTSPEPQHF